The clone carrying this T cell receptor (beta chain) was recorded once. This record comes from a study of blood T cell repertoires in COVID-19. Overall study context: Nucleic acid was either cDNA or gDNA, and it came from T cells, B-cell-depleted T cells, or PBMCs.

Per the original data handling: It was from reference gene primer amplification that nucleated cell counts were estimated. Sequenced by immunoSEQ multiplex PCR; TCRdb stores in-frame clones only, minus some. V and J calls and clone size follow that table, whereas D and trimming were derived from the DNA. The sample contains under 200,000 clones, 70% to 90% of which appear only once. The V end was cut by 5 bases, the J end by 4 bases, with 21 bases between. The CDR3 runs to 16 residues. Germline V gene lookup returns CDR1 SEHNR and CDR2 FQNEAQ (reference sequence). J is TRBJ2-7 and V is TRBV7-9; D might be TRBD2 (5 bases). This clonotype was sampled from a man aged 55 to 70 with COVID-19, enrolled during active disease. The material sequenced was peripheral blood. CDR3 loop: CASSRELEAWGYEQYF. CDR3 sequence (DNA): TGTGCCAGCAGCCGTGAATTGGAGGCGTGGGGTTACGAGCAGTACTTC.